These T cell receptor beta chains were read from a single sample in a study of early stage breast cancer tumors. TCRdb's copy holds only in-frame clones and misses some; the assay was immunoSEQ multiplex PCR. The sample records tens of thousands of clones, 70% to 90% being singletons. Specimen: blood. Receptor source: a person between 45 and 65 years old with breast cancer. Each CDR3 is given with its conserved first and last residue. A D gene is named only where the DNA matches it firmly.

14,.,TRBJ2-7,TRBV15,CATSRDVSSYEQYF
17,TRBD1,TRBJ1-3,TRBV6-1,CASSAHGQVRSGNTIYF
19,.,TRBJ2-7,TRBV1,CTSSQDPLVGRTGTGEQYF
14,TRBD2,TRBJ2-3,TRBV19,CASSLAGGRDTQYF
13,TRBD1,TRBJ1-3,TRBV7-3,CASSLDRGNTIYF
16,TRBD2,TRBJ2-5,TRBV5-1,CASSLGLAGVQETQYF
14,TRBD2,TRBJ2-4,TRBV29-1,CSARGTSGTDIQYF
16,TRBD1,TRBJ2-7,TRBV15,CATSTRTGPISYEQYF
13,TRBD1,TRBJ1-4,TRBV30,CAWLGQGGEKLFF
11,.,TRBJ1-2,TRBV6-6,CASRLNYGYTF
13,.,TRBJ1-2,TRBV28,CASTAGRNYGYTF
15,TRBD2,TRBJ2-1,TRBV6-6,CASSSTSGGVGEQFF
15,.,TRBJ1-3,TRBV18,CASSQDRNSGNTIYF
16,.,TRBJ2-1,TRBV14,CASSQEGNTGYNEQFF
17,.,TRBJ2-3,TRBV7-2,CASSLFLREWSTDTQYF
14,.,TRBJ2-7,TRBV4-1,CASSQEGRSYEQYF
16,TRBD1,TRBJ1-2,TRBV28,CASSLLAGGENYGYTF
14,.,TRBJ2-2,TRBV5-1,CASSLEPTTGELFF
16,.,TRBJ1-1,TRBV30,CAWSGGQGPSSAEAFF
15,TRBD1,TRBJ1-2,TRBV29-1,CSVEGRGPANYGYTF
11,.,TRBJ2-1,TRBV28,CASGRYNEQFF
14,.,TRBJ2-2,TRBV5-4,CASSLRGNTGELFF
15,.,TRBJ2-2,TRBV5-4,CASSTPSSNTGELFF
13,.,TRBJ2-2,TRBV9,CASSGGDAGELFF
15,TRBD1,TRBJ1-6,TRBV9,CASSAQGQSNSPLHF
13,.,TRBJ1-1,TRBV28,CASSLLGGLEAFF
13,.,TRBJ1-5,TRBV5-1,CASRQNSNQPQHF
16,.,TRBJ2-5,TRBV12-1,CASSFVPTSGEETQYF
15,.,TRBJ1-5,TRBV9,CASSASEQGIKPQHF
15,TRBD1,TRBJ2-7,TRBV6-1,CASSWVAGGDYEQYF
14,TRBD2,TRBJ2-1,TRBV14,CASSAGLASREQFF
14,TRBD1,TRBJ1-1,TRBV7-2,CASSLGQANTEAFF
14,.,TRBJ2-7,TRBV21-1,CASGTSGRRYEQYF
15,TRBD2,TRBJ2-1,TRBV7-2,CASSLIAGGGNEQFF
14,TRBD1,TRBJ1-2,TRBV7-2,CASSLGQGASGYTF
14,.,TRBJ2-7,TRBV14,CASSPLRGSYEQYF
15,.,TRBJ1-4,TRBV27,CASSDYREYNEKLFF
14,.,TRBJ1-4,TRBV5-1,CASSYQSTNEKLFF
14,.,TRBJ1-6,TRBV28,CASRLPRDNSPLHF
14,TRBD1,TRBJ2-2,TRBV9,CASRPGQGVGELFF
20,TRBD1,TRBJ2-6,TRBV6-1,CASSEALGTGVGSGANVLTF
14,.,TRBJ2-7,TRBV21-1,CASSPGADSYEQYF
17,TRBD1,TRBJ1-2,TRBV15,CATSREGGAYQSDGYTF
17,TRBD1,TRBJ1-2,TRBV28,CASSLFTFNYRGDGYTF
13,.,TRBJ1-1,TRBV7-2,CASSLRSNTEAFF
15,.,TRBJ2-7,TRBV18,CASSPRSAGTSEQYF